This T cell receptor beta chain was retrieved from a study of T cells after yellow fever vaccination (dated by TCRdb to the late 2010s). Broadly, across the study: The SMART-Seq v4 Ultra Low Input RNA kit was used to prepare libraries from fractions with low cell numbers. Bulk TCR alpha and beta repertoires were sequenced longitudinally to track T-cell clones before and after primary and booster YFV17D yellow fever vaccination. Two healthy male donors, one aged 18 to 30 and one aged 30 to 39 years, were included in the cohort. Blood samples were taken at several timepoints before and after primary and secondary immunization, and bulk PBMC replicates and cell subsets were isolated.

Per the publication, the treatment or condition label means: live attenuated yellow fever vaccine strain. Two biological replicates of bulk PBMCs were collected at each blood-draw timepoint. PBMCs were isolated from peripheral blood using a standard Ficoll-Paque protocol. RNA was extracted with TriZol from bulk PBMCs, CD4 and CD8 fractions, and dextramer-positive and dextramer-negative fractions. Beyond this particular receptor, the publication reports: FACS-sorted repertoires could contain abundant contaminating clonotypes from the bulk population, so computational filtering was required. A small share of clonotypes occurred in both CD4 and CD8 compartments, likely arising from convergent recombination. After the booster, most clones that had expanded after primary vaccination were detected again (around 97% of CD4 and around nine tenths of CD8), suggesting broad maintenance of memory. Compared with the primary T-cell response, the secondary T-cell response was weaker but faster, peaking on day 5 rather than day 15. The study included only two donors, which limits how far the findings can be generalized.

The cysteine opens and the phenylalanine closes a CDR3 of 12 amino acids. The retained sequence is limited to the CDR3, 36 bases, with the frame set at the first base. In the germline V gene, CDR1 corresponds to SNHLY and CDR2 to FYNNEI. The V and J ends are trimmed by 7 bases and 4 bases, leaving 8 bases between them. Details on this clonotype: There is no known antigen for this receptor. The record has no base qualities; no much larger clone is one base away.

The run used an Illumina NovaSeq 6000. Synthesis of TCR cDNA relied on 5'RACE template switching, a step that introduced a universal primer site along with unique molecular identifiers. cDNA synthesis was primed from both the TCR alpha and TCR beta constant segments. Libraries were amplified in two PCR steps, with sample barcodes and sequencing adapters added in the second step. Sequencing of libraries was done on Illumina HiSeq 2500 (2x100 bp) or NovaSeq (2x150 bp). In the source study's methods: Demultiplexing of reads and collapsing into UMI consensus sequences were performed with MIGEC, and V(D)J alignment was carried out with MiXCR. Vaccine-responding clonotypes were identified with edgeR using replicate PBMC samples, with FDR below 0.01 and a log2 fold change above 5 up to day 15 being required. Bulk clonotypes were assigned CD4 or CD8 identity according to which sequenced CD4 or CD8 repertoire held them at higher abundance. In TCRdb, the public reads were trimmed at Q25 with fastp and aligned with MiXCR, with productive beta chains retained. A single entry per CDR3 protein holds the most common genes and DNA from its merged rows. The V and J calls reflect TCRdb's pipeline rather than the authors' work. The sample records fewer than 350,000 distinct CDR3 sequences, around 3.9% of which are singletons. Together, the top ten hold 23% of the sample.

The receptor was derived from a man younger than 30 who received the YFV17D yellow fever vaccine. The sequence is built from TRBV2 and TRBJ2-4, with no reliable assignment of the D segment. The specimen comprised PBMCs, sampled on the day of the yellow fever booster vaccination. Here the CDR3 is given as CASIGRKNIQYF. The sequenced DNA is TGTGCCAGCATAGGCCGGAAAAACATTCAGTACTTC.